The present TCR beta chain was sequenced within a study of blood T cell repertoires in COVID-19. In the study overall: Samples of COVID-19 (acute and convalescent) were obtained from the United States, Italy and Spain. T cells, B-cell-depleted T cells, or PBMCs provided the cDNA or gDNA that served as material.

The CDR3 contains 17 residues. Germline CDR1 is ENHRY and CDR2 is SYGVKD. Trimming removed 0 bases at V and 8 bases at J, with 22 bases between. TCRdb keeps only in-frame clones here, not all; method: immunoSEQ multiplex PCR. The top ten hold 9% to 13% of the sample, which has approximately 130,000 clones, roughly four fifths seen once. The sequence derives from a human donor in a cohort sampled during active COVID-19. The gene calls are TRBV10-3 and TRBJ1-2; D ambiguous. Sequenced material: peripheral blood. The DNA of the CDR3 is TGTGCCATCAGTGAGTCGTATGGGCAAACAGCCTCCCGGGGCTACACCTTC. Residues: CAISESYGQTASRGYTF.